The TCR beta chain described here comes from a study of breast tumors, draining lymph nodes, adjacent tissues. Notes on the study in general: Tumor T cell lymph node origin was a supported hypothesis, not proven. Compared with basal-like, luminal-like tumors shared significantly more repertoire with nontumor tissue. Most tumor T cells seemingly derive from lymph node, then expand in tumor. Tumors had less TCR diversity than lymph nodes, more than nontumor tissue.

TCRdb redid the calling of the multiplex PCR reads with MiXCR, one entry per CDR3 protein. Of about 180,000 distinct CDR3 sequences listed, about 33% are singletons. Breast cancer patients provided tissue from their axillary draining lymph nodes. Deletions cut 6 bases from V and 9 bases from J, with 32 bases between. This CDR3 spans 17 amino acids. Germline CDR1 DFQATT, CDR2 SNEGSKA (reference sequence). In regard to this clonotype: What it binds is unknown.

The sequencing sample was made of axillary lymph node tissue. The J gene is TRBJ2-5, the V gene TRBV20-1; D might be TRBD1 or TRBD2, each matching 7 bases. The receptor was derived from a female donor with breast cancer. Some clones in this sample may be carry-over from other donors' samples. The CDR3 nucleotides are TGCAGTGCCGGCCACCCAGGGGGGGGCACGAGCAATCAGCCCCAGTACTTC. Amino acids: CSAGHPGGGTSNQPQYF.